Listed below are T cell receptor beta chains from one sample, sequenced in a study of identical twins. TCRdb ran MiXCR on the 5' RACE reads and lists one entry per CDR3 protein. The table includes 1.5 million to 2 million distinct CDR3 sequences, around 33% detected once. The sequenced material came from cord blood. The receptor source for this set is a newborn girl in good health. The CDR3 runs from the conserved cysteine through the conserved F or W. Each record gives: J gene, V gene, CDR3 length, CDR3 protein.

>TRBJ2-1|TRBV6-6|14
CASELAGVYNEQFF
>TRBJ2-1|TRBV14|16
CASSRSRDSSYNEQFF
>TRBJ2-3|TRBV7-2|15
CASSYIAGGARTQYF
>TRBJ2-7|TRBV18|15
CASSPRRGRRYEQYF
>TRBJ2-3|TRBV4-2|15
CASSQTTGSTDTQYF
>TRBJ2-7|TRBV9|12
CASSVDLTEQYF
>TRBJ2-3|TRBV6-6|15
CASSRLAGRPDTQYF
>TRBJ2-3|TRBV10-2|14
CASTRTSGRNTQYF
>TRBJ1-2|TRBV6-1|16
CASSTGQGTTDYGYTF
>TRBJ2-1|TRBV5-1|16
CASSLTLAGAYNEQFF
>TRBJ1-2|TRBV28|12
CASSSFVVGYTF
>TRBJ2-1|TRBV27|12
CASSFAGGTQFF
>TRBJ1-2|TRBV10-3|13
CAIKRDGDYGYTF
>TRBJ2-5|TRBV5-5|18
CASSLRNPSGSIRETQYF
>TRBJ2-1|TRBV4-2|16
CASSHPGARSYNEQFF